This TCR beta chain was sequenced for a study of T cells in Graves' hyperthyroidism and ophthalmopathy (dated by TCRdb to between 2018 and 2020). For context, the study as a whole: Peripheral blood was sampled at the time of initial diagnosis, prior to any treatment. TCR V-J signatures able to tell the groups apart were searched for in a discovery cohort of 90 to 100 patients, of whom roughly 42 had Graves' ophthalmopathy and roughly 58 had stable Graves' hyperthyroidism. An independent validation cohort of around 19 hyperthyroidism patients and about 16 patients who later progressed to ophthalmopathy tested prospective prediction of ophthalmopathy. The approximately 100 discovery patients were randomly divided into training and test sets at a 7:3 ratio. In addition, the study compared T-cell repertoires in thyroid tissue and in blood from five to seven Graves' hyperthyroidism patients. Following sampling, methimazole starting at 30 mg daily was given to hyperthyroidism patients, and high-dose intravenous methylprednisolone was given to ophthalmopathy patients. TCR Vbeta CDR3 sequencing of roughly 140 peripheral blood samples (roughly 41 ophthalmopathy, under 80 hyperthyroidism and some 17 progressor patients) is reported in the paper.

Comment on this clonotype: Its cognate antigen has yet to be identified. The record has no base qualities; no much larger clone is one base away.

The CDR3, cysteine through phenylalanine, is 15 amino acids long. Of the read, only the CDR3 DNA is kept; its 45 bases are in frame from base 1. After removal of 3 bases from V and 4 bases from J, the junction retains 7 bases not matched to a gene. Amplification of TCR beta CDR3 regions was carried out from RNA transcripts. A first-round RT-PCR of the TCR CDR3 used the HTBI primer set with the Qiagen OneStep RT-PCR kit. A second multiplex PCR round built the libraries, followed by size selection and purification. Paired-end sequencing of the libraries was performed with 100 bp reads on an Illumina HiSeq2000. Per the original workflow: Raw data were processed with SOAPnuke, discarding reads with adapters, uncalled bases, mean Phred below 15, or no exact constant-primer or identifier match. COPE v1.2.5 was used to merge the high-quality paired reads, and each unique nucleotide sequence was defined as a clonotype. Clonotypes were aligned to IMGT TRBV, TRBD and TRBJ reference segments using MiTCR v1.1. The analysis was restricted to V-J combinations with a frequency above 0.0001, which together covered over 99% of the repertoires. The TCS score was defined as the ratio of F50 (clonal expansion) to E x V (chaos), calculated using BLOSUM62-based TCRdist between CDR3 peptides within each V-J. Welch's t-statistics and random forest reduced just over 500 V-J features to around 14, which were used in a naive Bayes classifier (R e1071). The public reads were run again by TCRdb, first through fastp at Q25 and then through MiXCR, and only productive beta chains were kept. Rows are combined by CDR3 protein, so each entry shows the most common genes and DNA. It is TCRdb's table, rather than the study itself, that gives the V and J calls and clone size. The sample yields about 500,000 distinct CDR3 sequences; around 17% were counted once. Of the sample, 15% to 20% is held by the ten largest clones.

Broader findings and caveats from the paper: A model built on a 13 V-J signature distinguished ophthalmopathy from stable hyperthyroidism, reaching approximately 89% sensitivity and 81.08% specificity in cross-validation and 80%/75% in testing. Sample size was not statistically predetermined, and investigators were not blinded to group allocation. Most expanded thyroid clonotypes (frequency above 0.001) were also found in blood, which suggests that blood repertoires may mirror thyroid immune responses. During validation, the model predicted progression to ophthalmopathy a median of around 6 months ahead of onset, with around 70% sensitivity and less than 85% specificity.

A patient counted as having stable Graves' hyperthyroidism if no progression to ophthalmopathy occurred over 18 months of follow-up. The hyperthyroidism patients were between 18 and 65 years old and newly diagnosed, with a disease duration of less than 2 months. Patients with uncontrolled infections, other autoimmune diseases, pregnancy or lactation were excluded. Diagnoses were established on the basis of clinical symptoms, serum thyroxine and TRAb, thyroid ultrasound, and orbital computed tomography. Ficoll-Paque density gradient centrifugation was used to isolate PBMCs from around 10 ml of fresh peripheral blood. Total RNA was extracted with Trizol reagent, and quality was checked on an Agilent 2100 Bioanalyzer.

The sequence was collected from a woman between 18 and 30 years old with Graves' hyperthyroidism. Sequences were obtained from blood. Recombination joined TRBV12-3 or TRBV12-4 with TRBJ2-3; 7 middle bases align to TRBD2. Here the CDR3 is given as CASSFWWGGADTQYF. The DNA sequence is TGTGCCAGCAGTTTTTGGTGGGGGGGGGCAGATACGCAGTATTTT.